The 30 T cell receptor beta chains below all came from one sample that was sequenced in a study of blood T cell repertoires in COVID-19. Profiled with immunoSEQ multiplex PCR; TCRdb holds only in-frame clones, not every one. The sample yields some 66,000 clones, approximately 93% seen once. Sequenced sample: peripheral blood. The receptors shown here come from a man aged 70 or older with active COVID-19.

The chain has TRBV27 and TRBJ2-7; 8 bases are shared with TRBD1. This CDR3 has 15 residues. V dropped 6 bases and J dropped 2; count of bases not matched to a gene: 9. The germline gives CDR1 MNHEY, CDR2 SMNVEV (reference sequence). CDR3 nucleotides: TGTGCCAGCAGGCCAGTTGGACAGGGAACCTACGAGCAGTACTTC. Its translation is CASRPVGQGTYEQYF.

This clone was counted between two and nine times. The rearrangement joins TRBV27 to TRBJ1-6; D gene unclear. Germline V lookup: CDR1 MNHEY, CDR2 SMNVEV (reference sequence). The CDR3 contains 15 residues. The V gene lost 2 bases and the J gene lost 6 bases, with 11 bases spanning the gap. In DNA form, the CDR3 reads TGTGCCAGCAGTTTAAGTATAACACCTAATTCACCCCTCCACTTT. Its protein is CASSLSITPNSPLHF.

CDR3 nucleotide sequence: TGTGCCAGCAGCTTGAGCAGGGCTCAGAATTCACCCCTCCACTTT. Amino acids: CASSLSRAQNSPLHF. The chain carries TRBV7-8 and TRBJ1-6, with a tentative D call TRBD1 (5 bases). The germline V and J ends were trimmed by 3 bases and 7 bases, with 13 bases remaining between them. From germline, CDR1 is SGHVS and CDR2 FQNEAQ. The CDR3 is made up of 15 amino acids.

This chain joins TRBV5-4 and TRBJ2-3, with 13 bases that match TRBD2. CDR1 and CDR2 (germline): SGHNT, YYREEE (reference sequence). The CDR3 runs to 15 residues. With 5 bases clipped from V and 8 bases from J, the junction kept 8 bases outside the gene matches. The CDR3 reads CASSPGTSGVGTQYF. CDR3 nucleotide sequence: TGTGCCAGCAGTCCCGGGACTAGCGGGGTTGGTACGCAGTATTTT.

This clone was found a few times. This rearrangement joins TRBV6-1 to TRBJ1-5; possible D gene TRBD1, 6 bases. Deletions cut 1 base from V and 0 bases from J, with 10 bases between. Germline CDR1 and CDR2: MNHNS and SASEGT. This CDR3 has 16 amino acids. The CDR3 loop reads CASSEDREYSNQPQHF. CDR3 DNA: TGTGCCAGCAGTGAAGACAGGGAATATAGCAATCAGCCCCAGCATTTT.

On this clone: One end of the junction varies from germline; a read error may be responsible. The chain employs TRBV24-1 and TRBJ2-5; a possible D gene is TRBD2 (6 bases). Germline values: CDR1 KGHDR, CDR2 SFDVKD. The CDR3 covers 11 residues. The CDR3 nucleotides read TGTGCCACGAGTGGAGGGGAGACCCAGTACTTC. It encodes CATSGGETQYF.

The chain combines TRBV29-1 with TRBJ2-7, with TRBD1 matching over 8 bases. In germline, CDR1 is SQVTM, CDR2 ANQGSEA. This CDR3 has 13 residues. Trimming removed 4 bases from V and 4 bases from J; junction bases left unmatched: 6. The CDR3 reads CSVGTGSQYEQYF. CDR3 DNA: TGCAGCGTTGGGACAGGGTCTCAGTACGAGCAGTACTTC.

V is TRBV10-3 and J is TRBJ2-7, with D possibly TRBD1 on 5 matching bases. CDR3 length equals 12 residues. Trimming removed 8 bases from V and 3 bases from J, with 11 bases in between. Germline V gene lookup returns CDR1 ENHRY and CDR2 SYGVKD. The CDR3 protein is CAIAIQGYEQYF. The CDR3 DNA follows: TGTGCCATCGCTATTCAGGGCTACGAGCAGTACTTC.

The chain is built from TRBV15 and TRBJ1-3; D is perhaps TRBD1 (5 bases). The germline V and J ends were trimmed by 5 bases and 3 bases, with 17 bases remaining between them. Looked up from germline, CDR1 is LNHNV and CDR2 is YYDKDF (reference sequence). The CDR3 sequence is 16 residues long. In DNA, the CDR3 is TGTGCCACCAGCTCGCGGGGGAAAGATTTTGGAAACACCATATATTTT. The encoded protein is CATSSRGKDFGNTIYF.

This chain links TRBV6-5 with TRBJ1-5, with D perhaps matching TRBD1 (6 bases). Germline V gene data show CDR1 as MNHEY and CDR2 as SVGAGI. This CDR3 is 13 amino acids long. The germline V and J ends were trimmed by 7 bases and 7 bases, with 14 bases remaining between them. The chain's CDR3 is CASTWDTLQPQHF. CDR3 nucleotide sequence: TGTGCCAGCACCTGGGACACTCTACAGCCCCAGCATTTT.

The genes are TRBV5-4 and TRBJ1-1; D unresolved. The germline gives CDR1 SGHNT, CDR2 YYREEE (reference sequence). There are 14 residues in the CDR3. V lost 4 bases and J 6 bases, leaving 16 bases between the germline ends. CDR3 sequence: CASSPPSGISEAFF. Here the CDR3 DNA reads TGTGCCAGCAGCCCCCCTAGCGGGATATCTGAAGCTTTCTTT. Supplemented by reference TRBV5-4 and TRBJ1-1, the full variable domain reads ETGVTQSPTHLIKTRGQQVTLRCSSQSGHNTVSWYQQALGQGPQFIFQYYREEENGRGNFPPRFSGLQFPNYSSELNVNALELDDSALYLCASSPPSGISEAFFGQGTRLTVV.

The V and J genes are TRBV2 and TRBJ2-1; 7 bases are a match to TRBD1. The CDR3 covers 13 residues. The junction had 5 bases not matched to a gene; V was cut back by 10 bases and J by 2 bases. The germline gives CDR1 SNHLY, CDR2 FYNNEI. This CDR3 is CATVGQPYNEQFF. The CDR3 DNA reads TGTGCCACCGTGGGACAGCCCTACAATGAGCAGTTCTTC. Full variable domain (outside the CDR3, taken from reference TRBV2 and TRBJ2-1): EPEVTQTPSHQVTQMGQEVILRCVPISNHLYFYWYRQILGQKVEFLVSFYNNEISEKSEIFDDQFSVERPDGSNFTLKIRSTKLEDSAMYFCATVGQPYNEQFFGPGTRLTVL.

This chain uses TRBV7-2 with TRBJ2-3; 8 nucleotides match TRBD1. The V and J ends lost 4 bases and 5 bases, in that order; junction bases with no gene match: 5. Looked up from germline, CDR1 is SGHTA and CDR2 is FQGNSA. CDR3 length: 14 residues. The DNA for the CDR3 is TGTGCCAGCAGCTCTGGGACAGGTTTAGATACGCAGTATTTT. Encoded protein: CASSSGTGLDTQYF.

This clone was observed once. The CDR3: CASGMGRDEQFF. CDR3 DNA: TGTGCCAGCGGGATGGGGAGGGATGAGCAGTTCTTC. This sequence joins TRBV7-9 and TRBJ2-1, with 7 bases matching TRBD2. The germline gives CDR1 SEHNR, CDR2 FQNEAQ (reference sequence). The CDR3 is made up of 12 amino acids. The J segment lost 8 bases and the V segment lost 8 bases, leaving 6 bases of the junction unmatched.

V is TRBV27 and J is TRBJ2-3; 13 bases are shared with TRBD2. This CDR3 is 19 amino acids long. V shed 5 bases and J 5 bases; nucleotides not matched to a gene: 16. Germline values: CDR1 MNHEY, CDR2 SMNVEV (reference sequence). In nucleotides, the CDR3 is TGTGCCAGCAGTGATTTCCCCAGCCCTTGGACTAGCGGGGGAGATACGCAGTATTTT. This translates into CASSDFPSPWTSGGDTQYF.

The gene calls are TRBV11-3 and TRBJ1-1; TRBD1 matches at 7 bases. V trimming: 5 bases; J trimming: 4 bases; junction bases outside the gene matches: 4. The CDR3 consists of 13 residues. Germline loops: CDR1 SGHNT, CDR2 YENEEA. Here the CDR3 DNA reads TGTGCCAGCAGCCGACAGGGCACCACTGAAGCTTTCTTT. Amino acids: CASSRQGTTEAFF.

The rearrangement joins TRBV5-5 to TRBJ2-6; 8 nucleotides line up with TRBD1. V lost 5 bases and J lost 1; bases outside the gene matches: 11. The CDR3 is made up of 18 amino acids. Germline loops: CDR1 SGHKS, CDR2 YYEKEE (reference sequence). The CDR3 region is CASRPEGTGLSGANVLTF. The CDR3 DNA is TGTGCCAGCAGGCCTGAAGGGACAGGCCTTTCTGGGGCCAACGTCCTGACTTTC.

This chain connects TRBV5-4 to TRBJ2-5, with 8 bases fitting TRBD1. Germline assignment: CDR1 SGHNT and CDR2 YYREEE (reference sequence). CDR3 length: 16 amino acids. J lost 5 bases, V lost 4 bases, and 13 bases had no gene match. In DNA form, the CDR3 reads TGTGCCAGCAGCCTAACCGGACAGGGAGCGACGGAGACCCAGTACTTC. Translation: CASSLTGQGATETQYF. The complete variable domain, with remaining parts taken from reference TRBV5-4 and TRBJ2-5, reads ETGVTQSPTHLIKTRGQQVTLRCSSQSGHNTVSWYQQALGQGPQFIFQYYREEENGRGNFPPRFSGLQFPNYSSELNVNALELDDSALYLCASSLTGQGATETQYFGPGTRLLVL.

This sequence joins TRBV19 and TRBJ1-3, with 7 bases that match TRBD1. The CDR3 covers 15 residues. Germline values: CDR1 LNHDA, CDR2 SQIVND (reference sequence). Losses at the gene ends were 11 bases for V and 4 bases for J; bases not matched to a gene: 14. The CDR3 reads CACRDRPHRGNTIYF. The CDR3 region has the DNA TGTGCCTGCCGGGACAGACCTCACAGAGGAAACACCATATATTTT.

This sequence joins TRBV10-2 and TRBJ2-2; possibly TRBD2 for D (6 bases). The CDR3 is 17 residues long. The ends were cut back, 2 bases at V and 1 base at J, with 14 bases in the middle. The germline CDR1 and CDR2 sequences are WSHSY and SAAADI. The CDR3 nucleotides are TGCGCCAGCAGTGAGCCTGACGGGCGGGGGAACACCGGGGAGCTGTTTTTT. This codes for CASSEPDGRGNTGELFF.

The chain carries TRBV7-8 and TRBJ2-1; 13 bases agree with TRBD2. The germline CDR1 and CDR2 sequences are SGHVS and FQNEAQ. V lost 1 base, J lost 7 bases, and 7 bases stayed unmatched. The CDR3 runs to 17 residues. The CDR3 here is CASSLVRTSGGWNEQFF. As DNA, the CDR3 is TGTGCCAGCAGCTTAGTGAGGACTAGCGGGGGTTGGAATGAGCAGTTCTTC.

J is TRBJ1-2 and V is TRBV27, with 12 bases that match TRBD1. V shed 6 bases, J shed 1 base, and the junction held 9 bases outside the gene matches. Germline CDR1 reads MNHEY; CDR2 reads SMNVEV (reference sequence). The CDR3 extends over 17 amino acids. Here the CDR3 reads CASRPGQGAMNNYGYTF. The CDR3 DNA reads as TGTGCCAGCAGGCCGGGACAGGGGGCCATGAATAACTATGGCTACACCTTC.

V usage is TRBV18 and J usage is TRBJ2-2; D unclear. V was clipped by 3 bases and J by 5 bases, with 13 bases between them. There are 15 residues in the CDR3. Germline values: CDR1 KGHSH, CDR2 LQKENI. The chain's CDR3 is CASSPLGIQTGELFF. The CDR3 DNA follows: TGTGCCAGCTCACCCCTCGGTATCCAAACCGGGGAGCTGTTTTTT.

The V call is TRBV27, the J call TRBJ2-5; 10 bases agree with TRBD1. J lost 2 bases, V lost 5 bases, and 5 bases had no gene match. The CDR3 covers 15 residues. The germline V gene encodes CDR1 MNHEY and CDR2 SMNVEV (reference sequence). The DNA of the CDR3 is TGTGCCAGCAGTGTGGGACAGGGGAGACAAGAGACCCAGTACTTC. Protein sequence: CASSVGQGRQETQYF.

The gene calls are TRBV24-1 and TRBJ2-7; weak D call: TRBD1 (5 bases). Germline CDR1 KGHDR, CDR2 SFDVKD. Trimming took 5 bases from V and 2 from J, leaving 12 bases between them. The CDR3 loop spans 14 amino acids. CDR3 region: CATSAEQVTYEQYV. Here the CDR3 DNA reads TGTGCCACCAGTGCGGAACAGGTAACCTACGAGCAGTACGTC.

This chain uses TRBV6-2 or TRBV6-3 with TRBJ2-3; 8 bases line up with TRBD2. This CDR3 has 15 residues. The germline V gene encodes CDR1 MNHEY and CDR2 SVGEGT. J gave up 2 bases and V 4 bases, and 5 bases lay outside the gene matches. DNA of the CDR3: TGTGCCAGCAGTTTCACTAGCGGAAACACAGATACGCAGTATTTT. Translation gives CASSFTSGNTDTQYF.

The CDR3 bases are TGTGCCAGCAGATTACCGGGACAGGGGGACTATGGCTACACCTTC. Translated, it gives CASRLPGQGDYGYTF. The chain recombines TRBV6-5 with TRBJ1-2, with 11 bases that match TRBD1. Germline trimming cut 6 bases from V and 3 bases from J; bases unmatched to any gene: 6. This CDR3 is 15 amino acids long. CDR1 and CDR2 (germline): MNHEY, SVGAGI.

This chain links TRBV21-1 with TRBJ2-1; no DNA check was done on the table's D call, TRBD2. TRBV21-1 is annotated as a pseudogene. This CDR3 region has 10 residues. The CDR3 bases are TGTGCCAGCGGAGGCCCAGAGCAGTTCTTC. It translates to CASGGPEQFF.

This clone was detected a few times. The chain joins TRBV5-1 to TRBJ2-7; 10 bases align to TRBD1. The germline V gene encodes CDR1 SGHRS and CDR2 YFSETQ. This CDR3 region has 15 residues. V lost 4 bases to trimming and J lost 7 bases; unmatched junction nucleotides: 11. The CDR3 region has the DNA TGCGCCAGCAGCAGGGAGGGACAGGGGATGGAAGAGCAGTACTTC. Amino acids: CASSREGQGMEEQYF.

The chain couples TRBV3-1 (or the pseudogene TRBV3-2) to TRBJ1-2, with 8 bases that match TRBD1. Unmatched junction bases numbered 11, after V lost 1 base and J lost 4 bases. Germline values: CDR1 LGHDT, CDR2 YNNKEL (reference sequence). The CDR3 contains 17 residues. The CDR3 spells CASSQGSRQGAGYGYTF. CDR3 nucleotides: TGTGCCAGCAGCCAAGGCTCCCGGCAGGGGGCAGGCTATGGCTACACCTTC.